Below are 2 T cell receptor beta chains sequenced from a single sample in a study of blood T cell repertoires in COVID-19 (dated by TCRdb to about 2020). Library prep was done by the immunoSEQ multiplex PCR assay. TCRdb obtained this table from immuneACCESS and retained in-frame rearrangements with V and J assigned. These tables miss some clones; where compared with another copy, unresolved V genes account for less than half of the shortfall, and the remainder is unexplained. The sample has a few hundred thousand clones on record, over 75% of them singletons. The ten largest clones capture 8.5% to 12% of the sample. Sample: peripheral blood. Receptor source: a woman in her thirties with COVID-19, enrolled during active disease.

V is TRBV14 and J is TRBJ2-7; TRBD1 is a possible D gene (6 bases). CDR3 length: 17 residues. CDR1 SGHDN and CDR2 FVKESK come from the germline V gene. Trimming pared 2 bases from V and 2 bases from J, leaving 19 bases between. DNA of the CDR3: TGTGCCAGCAGCCAATACGCCGGGACACCTAGGCCCTACGAGCAGTACTTC. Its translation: CASSQYAGTPRPYEQYF.

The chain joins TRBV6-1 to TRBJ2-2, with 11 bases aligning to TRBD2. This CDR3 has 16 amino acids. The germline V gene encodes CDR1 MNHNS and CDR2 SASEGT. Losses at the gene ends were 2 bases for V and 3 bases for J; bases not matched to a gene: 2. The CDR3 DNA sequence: TGTGCCAGCAGTGAACTAGCGGGGGGCTACACCGGGGAGCTGTTTTTT. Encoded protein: CASSELAGGYTGELFF.